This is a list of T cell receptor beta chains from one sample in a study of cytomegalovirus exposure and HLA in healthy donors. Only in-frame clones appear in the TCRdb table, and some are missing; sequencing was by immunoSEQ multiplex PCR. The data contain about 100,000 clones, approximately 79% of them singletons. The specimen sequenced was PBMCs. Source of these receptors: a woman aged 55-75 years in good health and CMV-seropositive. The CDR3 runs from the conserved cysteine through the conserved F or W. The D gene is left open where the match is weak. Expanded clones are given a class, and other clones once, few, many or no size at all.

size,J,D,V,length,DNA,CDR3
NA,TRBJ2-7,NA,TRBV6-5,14,TGTGCCAGCAGTTACGTCAGGGGTCAGTCCGAGCAGTACTTC,CASSYVRGQSEQYF
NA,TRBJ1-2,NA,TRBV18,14,TGTGCCAGCTCACCAGGAGGGAGGAACTATGGCTACACCTTC,CASSPGGRNYGYTF
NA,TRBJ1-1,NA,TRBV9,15,TGTGCCAGCAGCGTAGCTACCGGGGGGACCACTGAAGCTTTCTTT,CASSVATGGTTEAFF
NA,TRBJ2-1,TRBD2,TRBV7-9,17,TGTGCCAGCAGCGGGACTAGCGGGAGGTCGGCCTACAATGAGCAGTTCTTC,CASSGTSGRSAYNEQFF
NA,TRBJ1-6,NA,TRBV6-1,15,TGTGCCAGCAGTGCCAGACAGGTCGATAATTCACCCCTCCACTTT,CASSARQVDNSPLHF
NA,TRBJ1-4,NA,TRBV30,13,TGTGCCTGGACTCGGCAGGGGATGTGGGTTATGTTTTTT,CAWTRQGMWVMFF
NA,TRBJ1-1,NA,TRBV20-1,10,TGCAGTGGTCGGCGAGGTGAAGCTTTCTTT,CSGRRGEAFF
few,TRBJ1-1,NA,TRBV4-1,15,TGCGCCAGCAGCCAGGGTAACAGGGATGGGACTGAAGCTTTCTTT,CASSQGNRDGTEAFF
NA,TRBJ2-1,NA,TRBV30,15,TGTGCCTGGAGCGTAGGGCTAGCGATCGGACATGAGCAGTTCTTC,CAWSVGLAIGHEQFF
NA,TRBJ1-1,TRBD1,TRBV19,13,TGTGCCAGTACCAGGGGGATGAACACTGAAGCTTTCTTT,CASTRGMNTEAFF
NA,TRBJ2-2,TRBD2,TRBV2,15,TGTGCCAGCAGTGAAAGGGGACTAGCCCCCGGGGAGCTGTTTTTT,CASSERGLAPGELFF
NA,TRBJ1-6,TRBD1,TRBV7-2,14,TGTGCCAGCAGGGAGGGGGGACAGGGGGGTTTGGTCCACTTT,CASREGGQGGLVHF
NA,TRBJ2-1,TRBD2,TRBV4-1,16,TGCGCCAGCAGCCAAAGGGGGCGGGAGGGTATCAATGAGCAGTTCTTC,CASSQRGREGINEQFF
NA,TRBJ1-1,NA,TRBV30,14,TGTGCCTGGAGTTATTACGGACGGGAAACTGAAGCTTTCTTT,CAWSYYGRETEAFF
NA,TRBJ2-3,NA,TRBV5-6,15,TGTGCCAGCACAGAGGGGGGGGTCAGCACAGATACGCAGTATTTT,CASTEGGVSTDTQYF
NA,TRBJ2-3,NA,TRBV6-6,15,TGTGCCAGCAGCACCCCAAGCGGGAGCACAGATACGCAGTATTTT,CASSTPSGSTDTQYF
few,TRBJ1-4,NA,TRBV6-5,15,TGTGCCAGCAGCGGAACAGTTGCAACTAATGAAAAACTGTTTTTT,CASSGTVATNEKLFF
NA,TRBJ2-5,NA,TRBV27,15,TGTGCCAGCAGCGAAAGCAGGAAAATGACGGAGACCCAGTACTTC,CASSESRKMTETQYF
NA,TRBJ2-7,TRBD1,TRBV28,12,TGTGCCAGCAGGGGACAGGGCTACGAGCAGTACTTC,CASRGQGYEQYF
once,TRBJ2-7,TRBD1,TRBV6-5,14,TGTGCCAGCAGCTACCGGGACAGAACCTACGAGCAGTACTTC,CASSYRDRTYEQYF
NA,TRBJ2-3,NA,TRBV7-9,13,TGTGCCAGCAGCTTAGGACTGTTAGATACGCAGTATTTT,CASSLGLLDTQYF
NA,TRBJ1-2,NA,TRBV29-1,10,TGCAGCGTACCCGAGTATGGCTACACCTTC,CSVPEYGYTF
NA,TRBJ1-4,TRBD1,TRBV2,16,TGTGCCAGCAGTGTAGGGCAGGGGGCAGTGAATGAAAAACTGTTTTTT,CASSVGQGAVNEKLFF
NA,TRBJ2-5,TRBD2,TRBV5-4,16,TGTGCCAGCAGCCCGGGACTAGCGGGAGGGTCGGAGACCCAGTACTTC,CASSPGLAGGSETQYF
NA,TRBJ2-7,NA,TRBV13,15,TGTGCCAGCAGCTTCCGGGCCAAGGGGCCCTACGAGCAGTACTTC,CASSFRAKGPYEQYF
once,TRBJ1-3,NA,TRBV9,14,TGTGCCAGCAGCACCCGGGCCCGGGGGAACACCATATATTTT,CASSTRARGNTIYF
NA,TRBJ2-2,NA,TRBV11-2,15,TGTGCCAGCAGCCCGGCCCACGGGATGACTTCAGAGCTGTTTTTT,CASSPAHGMTSELFF
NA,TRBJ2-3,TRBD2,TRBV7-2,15,TGTGCCAGCAGCCGGCGGGGGGCGGGAGACGATACGCAGTATTTT,CASSRRGAGDDTQYF
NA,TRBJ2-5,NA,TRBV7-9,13,TGTGCCAGCAGCATTTATTCCCAAGAGACCCAGTACTTC,CASSIYSQETQYF
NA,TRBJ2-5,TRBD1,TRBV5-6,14,TGTGCCAGCAGCTGGGGACAGTTGGGGGAGACCCAGTACTTC,CASSWGQLGETQYF
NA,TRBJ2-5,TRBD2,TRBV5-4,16,TGTGCCAGCAGCCCTGGGACTAGCGGGAGTTTGGGGACCCAGTACTTC,CASSPGTSGSLGTQYF
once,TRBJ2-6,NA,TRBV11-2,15,TGTGCCAGCAGCCTGACAGACACTGGGGCCAACGTCCTGACTTTC,CASSLTDTGANVLTF
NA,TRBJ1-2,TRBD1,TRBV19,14,TGTGCCAGTAGTGGCCTAGGACAGGGGAGGAGCTACACCTTC,CASSGLGQGRSYTF
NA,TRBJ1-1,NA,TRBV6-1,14,TGTGCCAGCAGTGATCCCCTAAGGGGGATTGAAGCTTTCTTT,CASSDPLRGIEAFF
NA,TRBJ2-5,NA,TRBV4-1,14,TGCGCCAGCAGCCAAGATTTCCCTAAAGAGACCCAGTACTTC,CASSQDFPKETQYF
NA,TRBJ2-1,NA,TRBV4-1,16,TGCGCCAGCAGCCACGTTGTCGGGAGTTCCTACAATGAGCAGTTCTTC,CASSHVVGSSYNEQFF
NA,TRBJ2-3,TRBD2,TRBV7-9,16,TGTGCCAGCAGCCTCTCAAGCGGGATGGGGGCAGATACGCAGTATTTT,CASSLSSGMGADTQYF
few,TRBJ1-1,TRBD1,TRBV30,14,TGTGCCTGGAGGGGGACAGAAGTTAACACTGAAGCTTTCTTT,CAWRGTEVNTEAFF
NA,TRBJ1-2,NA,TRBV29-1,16,TGCAGCGTTGAAGATCGGTCGGGTGCAGGGAACTATGGCTACACCTTC,CSVEDRSGAGNYGYTF
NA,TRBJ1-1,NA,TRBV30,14,TGTGCCTGGACGACTCTCCGAGGGGGCACTGAAGCTTTCTTT,CAWTTLRGGTEAFF
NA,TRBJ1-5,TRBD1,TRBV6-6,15,TGTGCCAGCAGTACGGGACAGGGCGGGAATCAGCCCCAGCATTTT,CASSTGQGGNQPQHF
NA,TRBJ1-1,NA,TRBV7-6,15,TGTGCCAGCAGCTTAGCGTGGCAGGGGACCACTGAAGCTTTCTTT,CASSLAWQGTTEAFF
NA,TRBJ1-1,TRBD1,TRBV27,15,TGTGCCAGCAGTCCAGGGACAGGGGTCAACACTGAAGCTTTCTTT,CASSPGTGVNTEAFF
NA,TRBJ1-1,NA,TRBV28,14,TGTGCCAGCCAAAGGGGAGGGTTGAACACTGAAGCTTTCTTT,CASQRGGLNTEAFF
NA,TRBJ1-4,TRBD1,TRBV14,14,TGTGCCAGCAGCGCGGGACAGGGGTTCGAAAAACTGTTTTTT,CASSAGQGFEKLFF
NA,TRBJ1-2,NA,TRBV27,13,TGTGCCAGCAGTCGGGGGAACAACTATGGCTACACCTTC,CASSRGNNYGYTF
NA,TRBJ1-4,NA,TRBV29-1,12,TGCAGCGTTGGACAGCCTAATGAAAAACTGTTTTTT,CSVGQPNEKLFF
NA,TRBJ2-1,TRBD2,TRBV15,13,TGTGCCACCAGCAGAGGGGTCGGGGGGGAGCAGTTCTTC,CATSRGVGGEQFF
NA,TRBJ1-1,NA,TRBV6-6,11,TGTGCCAGCAGTTACTCGGAGGAAGCTTTCTTT,CASSYSEEAFF
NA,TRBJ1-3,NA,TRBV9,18,TGTGCCAGCAGCGTAGCACTTTCACAGGTTGGCTCTGGAAACACCATATATTTT,CASSVALSQVGSGNTIYF
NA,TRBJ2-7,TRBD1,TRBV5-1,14,TGCGCCAGCAACTCCGGGACAGGGGCGTACGAGCAGTACTTC,CASNSGTGAYEQYF
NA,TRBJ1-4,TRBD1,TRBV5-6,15,TGTGCCAGCAGCTTGATCCAGGGGGCGCGTGAAAAACTGTTTTTT,CASSLIQGAREKLFF